This T cell receptor (beta chain) originates from a study of regulatory T cells in long-lasting Graves disease. This CDR3 contains 15 residues. The germline gives CDR1 MNHEY, CDR2 SVGEGT. Trimming shortened V by 4 bases and J by 0 bases, and 12 bases separated the two germline ends. Time point defined: persistent/refractory GD, antithyroid drugs over 5 years with positive TRAb. Extracted RNA from PBMCs served as the source of the TCR library. Many counts were recorded for this clonotype. In building TCR beta libraries, iRepertoire HTBI primers were used together with Arm-PCR of CDR3 regions. TCRdb reanalysed the multiplex PCR reads using MiXCR and keeps one entry per CDR3 protein. The sample contains about 300,000 distinct CDR3 sequences, 20% to 25% of which appear only once.

The sequenced sample was peripheral blood mononuclear cells (PBMCs), obtained when the disease was refractory, from a patient treated with antithyroid drugs. V gene TRBV6-2 or TRBV6-3 combines with J gene TRBJ1-2; D call uncertain. This TCR derives from a female donor with Graves disease. CDR3 residues: CASSSPGLTNYGYTF. CDR3 coding DNA: TGTGCCAGCAGTTCGCCGGGCCTGACTAACTATGGCTACACCTTC.